This record concerns one TCR beta chain sequence. What this receptor recognizes is not known. The input lacks base qualities; no much larger clone sits a single base away. TCRbeta CDR3 regions were amplified from genomic DNA using the immunoSEQ Assay, a bias-controlled multiplex PCR. The published analysis was carried out like this. Within the assay, amplification of reference gene primers was used to estimate how many nucleated cells each sample contained. Sequence reads were collapsed and filtered to measure the absolute abundance of every unique TCRbeta CDR3 rearrangement. For each sample, productive Simpson clonality was calculated by taking the square root of Simpson's diversity index across productive rearrangements. TCRdb stores this immuneACCESS table with in-frame sequences only. Part of the clones is absent; in the studies checked, under half of the shortfall reflects unresolved V genes, and no reason is known for the rest. That table furnishes V, J and clone size, whereas the DNA furnished D and trimming. This sample holds about 200,000 clones; about 93% were observed only once. Together, the top ten hold 0.82% of the sample.

These data belong to a study of blood T cell repertoires in COVID-19 (dated by TCRdb to the early 2020s). Background on the whole study: The collaborator samples originated in the United States, Italy and Spain and spanned the acute and convalescent phases of COVID-19. Samples came from the ongoing ImmuneRACE study (first 160 participants) plus 1,254 subjects from 6 global collaborators. Where HLA class I and class II types were available, the types were taken from metadata supplied by the sample provider, not from assay-based typing. Nearly every sample came with metadata listing a de-identified subject ID, COVID-19 status, age in years and sex. The repertoires were released in a freely available public database intended as a resource for research on the immune response to SARS-CoV-2. The material from the prospective study consisted of cDNA or gDNA derived from T cells, B-cell-depleted T cells, or PBMCs. The dataset comprised deeply sampled blood TCRbeta repertoires from subjects exposed to, actively infected with, or recovered from COVID-19.

The germline V gene (reference sequence) sets CDR1 to LNHNV and CDR2 to YYDKDF. The CDR3 contains 17 residues, cysteine and phenylalanine counted. The CDR3 DNA has 51 bases and is translated from base 1. The junction shows trimming of 3 bases on V and 2 bases on J, plus 17 bases between the germline ends. The full study reports these points: The quantity of clinical and demographic metadata differed by source and by participant and was supplied without curation.

At one collaborating source in Seattle, patients were enrolled during active infection and were followed longitudinally through the course of disease. Each collaborating institution followed its own protocols to collect whole blood in K2EDTA tubes. For TCRbeta analysis, collaborator samples were shipped as frozen whole blood, as isolated PBMCs, or as DNA extracted from either sample type. What was sequenced was peripheral blood. This TCR came from a man aged 55-75 years with COVID-19, enrolled during active disease. The chain was built from TRBV15 and TRBJ2-1; confidence is insufficient to name the D gene. The bases read TGTGCCACCAGCAGCCCTATTGCCCCTGGAGCCTACAATGAGCAGTTCTTC. Translated, it gives CATSSPIAPGAYNEQFF. The CDR3 plus the reference TRBV15 and TRBJ2-1 genes for the other parts give the full variable domain: DAMVIQNPRYQVTQFGKPVTLSCSQTLNHNVMYWYQQKSSQAPKLLFHYYDKDFNNEADTPDNFQSRRPNTSFCFLDIRSPGLGDTAMYLCATSSPIAPGAYNEQFFGPGTRLTVL.